These 32 T cell receptor beta chains were sequenced from one sample in a study of shared clonotypes between healthy human individuals. Method: immunoSEQ multiplex PCR; TCRdb's copy keeps in-frame clones and lacks some. The data show 650,000 to 750,000 clones, roughly 78% seen once. The source material was memory CD4+ T cells sorted from blood. Described subset: CD45RA-negative fraction. These receptor sequences come from a woman aged 30 to 39 in good health.

This clone was detected only once. The rearrangement links TRBV4-1 to TRBJ2-7, with 8 bases fitting TRBD2. CDR1 and CDR2 (germline): MGHRA, YSYEKL. The CDR3 is made up of 15 amino acids. Germline trimming cut 5 bases from V and 1 base from J; bases unmatched to any gene: 7. CDR3 sequence reads: CASSVVTSGSYEQYF. The CDR3 region has the DNA TGCGCCAGCAGCGTAGTTACTAGCGGTTCCTACGAGCAGTACTTC.

V and J are TRBV6-5 and TRBJ1-5; D might be TRBD1 (6 bases). CDR1 and CDR2 (germline): MNHEY, SVGAGI. The length of the CDR3 is 15 residues. V lost 4 bases to trimming and J lost 2 bases, with 12 bases between them. CDR3 protein: CASSFRGGGNQPQHF. DNA for the CDR3: TGTGCCAGCAGTTTCCGAGGGGGGGGCAATCAGCCCCAGCATTTT.

The chain recombines TRBV5-1 with TRBJ2-7; 9 bases are a match to TRBD2. V gave up 4 bases and J gave up 3 bases; unmatched junction bases: 14. The CDR3 is made up of 17 amino acids. Germline CDR1 SGHRS, CDR2 YFSETQ. The CDR3 protein is CASSRAFQAGGNYEQYF. The DNA of the CDR3 is TGCGCCAGCAGCAGAGCCTTCCAGGCGGGAGGGAACTACGAGCAGTACTTC.

V and J are TRBV10-2 and TRBJ1-1; 9 nucleotides line up with TRBD1. This CDR3 has 14 residues. The V and J ends lost 2 bases and 3 bases, in that order; junction bases with no gene match: 1. Germline-derived CDR1 and CDR2 are WSHSY and SAAADI. This chain's CDR3 is CASSEDRGYTEAFF. CDR3 DNA: TGCGCCAGCAGTGAGGACAGGGGGTACACTGAAGCTTTCTTT.

This clone was observed a handful of times. The gene calls are TRBV5-1 and TRBJ2-5, with a tentative D call TRBD1 (8 bases). CDR1 is SGHRS and CDR2 is YFSETQ in the germline V gene. Trimming pared 1 base from V and 1 base from J, leaving 20 bases between. The CDR3 runs to 18 residues. Written as DNA, the CDR3 is TGCGCCAGCAGCTTGCCTACAGTACAGGGGGGGACCCAAGAGACCCAGTACTTC. This encodes CASSLPTVQGGTQETQYF.

Concerning this clone itself: This specimen includes other DNA sequences encoding the same CDR3. The chain employs TRBV27 and TRBJ1-1, with TRBD1 identical over 9 bases. V dropped 3 bases and J dropped 3; count of bases not matched to a gene: 2. The CDR3 is made up of 14 amino acids. Germline V lookup: CDR1 MNHEY, CDR2 SMNVEV (reference sequence). The CDR3 here is CASSLWTGDTEAFF. CDR3 bases: TGTGCCAGCAGTTTGTGGACAGGGGACACTGAAGCTTTCTTT.

The gene calls are TRBV11-2 and TRBJ2-7; the D is unclear. Trimming removed 2 bases from V and 4 bases from J, with 3 bases in between. The germline CDR1 and CDR2 sequences are SGHAT and FQNNGV. The CDR3 is 11 residues long. In nucleotides, the CDR3 is TGTGCCAGCAGCTTATTGTACGAGCAGTACTTC. This gives the protein CASSLLYEQYF.

The rearrangement uses TRBV4-2 and TRBJ2-3; 9 positions agree with TRBD1. The germline V gene encodes CDR1 LGHNA and CDR2 YNFKEQ. V dropped 3 bases and J dropped 4; count of bases not matched to a gene: 8. This CDR3 has 16 residues. CDR3 nucleotide sequence: TGTGCCAGCAGCCACAAGACGGGACAGGGCGCAGATACGCAGTATTTT. Protein: CASSHKTGQGADTQYF.

The chain has TRBV25-1 and TRBJ2-2; TRBD2 aligns across 9 bases. V was pared by 6 bases and J by 1 base, with 6 bases of the junction left unmatched. The germline gives CDR1 MGHDK, CDR2 SYGVNS. The CDR3 has 16 residues. Here the CDR3 DNA reads TGTGCCAGCAGCACACTTAGCGGGAGGAACACCGGGGAGCTGTTTTTT. Its translation: CASSTLSGRNTGELFF.

Turning to this clone: It differs at one base from a far larger clone, so likely a read error. The chain is built from TRBV7-3 and TRBJ1-2; D is uncertain. This CDR3 region has 11 residues. Germline V gives CDR1 SGHTA, CDR2 FQGTGA. Trimming removed 3 bases from V and 6 bases from J, with 5 bases in between. In DNA form, the CDR3 reads TGTGCCAGCAGCTTCGGGGATGGCTACACCTTC. Its translation: CASSFGDGYTF.

This chain joins TRBV5-1 and TRBJ2-1; D possibly uses TRBD1 or TRBD2 (5 bases each). Trimming stripped 0 bases from V and 9 bases from J, with 16 bases between. The germline V gene encodes CDR1 SGHRS and CDR2 YFSETQ. The CDR3 runs to 15 residues. Here the CDR3 DNA reads TGCGCCAGCAGCTTGGGGGGGACGTATCTCCGTGAGCAGTTCTTC. Encoded protein: CASSLGGTYLREQFF.

The V call is TRBV18, the J call TRBJ2-7; TRBD1 might be the D (6 bases). Germline V lookup: CDR1 KGHSH, CDR2 LQKENI. The CDR3 has 15 amino acids. The ends were cut back, 4 bases at V and 5 bases at J, with 18 bases in the middle. The DNA for the CDR3 is TGTGCCAGCTCACAGGCAGGGACAAGCTTACACGAGCAGTACTTC. As protein: CASSQAGTSLHEQYF.

The chain carries TRBV5-1 and TRBJ1-5, with D perhaps matching TRBD1 (6 bases). V lost 0 bases to trimming and J lost 0 bases, with 7 bases between them. The V gene's germline CDR1 is SGHRS and CDR2 YFSETQ. This CDR3 is 15 amino acids long. The CDR3, as DNA: TGCGCCAGCAGCTTGGGGACAGTTAGCAATCAGCCCCAGCATTTT. It translates to CASSLGTVSNQPQHF.

The rearrangement links TRBV5-1 to TRBJ2-5; no definite D call. Germline-derived CDR1 and CDR2 are SGHRS and YFSETQ. This CDR3 has 13 amino acids. V lost 0 bases and J 5 bases, leaving 8 bases between the germline ends. The CDR3 DNA sequence: TGCGCCAGCAGCTTGGAAAGTTTGGAGACCCAGTACTTC. It codes for CASSLESLETQYF.

The chain carries TRBV5-1 and TRBJ1-4; D is undetermined. Trimming shortened V by 1 base and J by 3 bases, and 10 bases separated the two germline ends. The CDR3 totals 15 residues. CDR1 SGHRS and CDR2 YFSETQ come from the germline V gene. CDR3 sequence reads: CASSLSGGPNEKLFF. DNA for the CDR3: TGCGCCAGCAGCTTGTCCGGAGGACCTAATGAAAAACTGTTTTTT.

The chain couples TRBV18 to TRBJ2-2; maybe TRBD2 (5 bases). This CDR3 is 14 amino acids long. Trimming removed 3 bases from V and 6 bases from J, with 11 bases in between. The germline CDR1 and CDR2 sequences are KGHSH and LQKENI. The chain's CDR3 is CASSPPWEPGELFF. CDR3 sequence (DNA): TGTGCCAGCTCACCCCCGTGGGAGCCCGGGGAGCTGTTTTTT.

This clone has a single count. This chain uses TRBV9 with TRBJ1-2, with D unclear. Germline V gives CDR1 SGDLS, CDR2 YYNGEE. The CDR3 runs to 16 residues. The germline V and J ends were trimmed by 0 bases and 5 bases, with 17 bases remaining between them. CDR3 residues: CASSVGRGGWKYGYTF. The CDR3 region has the DNA TGTGCCAGCAGCGTAGGGCGCGGCGGCTGGAAATATGGCTACACCTTC.

The rearrangement uses TRBV5-4 and TRBJ2-5; 9 nucleotides align to TRBD1. Germline CDR1 reads SGHNT; CDR2 reads YYREEE (reference sequence). This CDR3 contains 17 residues. V lost 2 bases to trimming and J lost 5 bases; unmatched junction nucleotides: 13. The CDR3 is CASSFLLGTGSGETQYF. The CDR3 DNA reads as TGTGCCAGCAGCTTTTTACTTGGGACAGGGTCAGGGGAGACCCAGTACTTC.

The V call is TRBV12-5, the J call TRBJ1-2; D call uncertain. The CDR3 runs to 11 residues. Germline V CDR1 and CDR2: LGHNT, FRNRAP. V dropped 11 bases and J dropped 6 bases, with 13 bases sitting between them. CDR3 protein: CASLWRNGYTF. CDR3 DNA sequence: TGTGCTTCTCTGTGGCGAAATGGCTACACCTTC.

This clone was recorded a few times. The chain links TRBV6-1 to TRBJ2-7; no definite D call. V gave up 6 bases and J gave up 4 bases, with 13 bases separating them. This CDR3 is built from 13 residues. Per germline, CDR1 MNHNS and CDR2 SASEGT. Written as DNA, the CDR3 is TGTGCCAGCAGGTACATCTCTGGATACGAGCAGTACTTC. Protein: CASRYISGYEQYF.

The chain combines TRBV28 with TRBJ1-2; the D is unclear. V lost 3 bases and J 3 bases, leaving 5 bases between the germline ends. Germline V lookup: CDR1 MDHEN, CDR2 SYDVKM. CDR3 length: 12 amino acids. The CDR3: CASSFTDYGYTF. In DNA, the CDR3 is TGTGCCAGCAGTTTCACGGACTATGGCTACACCTTC.

The chain links TRBV6-6 to TRBJ1-1; D remains unclear. Germline V CDR1 and CDR2: MNHNY, SVGAGI (reference sequence). Trimming removed 7 bases at V and 8 bases at J, with 14 bases between. The CDR3 has 12 amino acids. CDR3 nucleotides: TGTGCCAGCACGGTCGCGGGGTCAGAAGCTTTCTTT. Protein: CASTVAGSEAFF.

V and J are TRBV27 and TRBJ2-1, with 7 bases aligning to TRBD2. Looked up from germline, CDR1 is MNHEY and CDR2 is SMNVEV (reference sequence). The CDR3 runs to 12 residues. With V trimmed by 3 bases and J by 7 bases, 0 bases remained unmatched. The CDR3 DNA reads TGTGCCAGCAGTTTCGGGGGGAATGAGCAGTTCTTC. It specifies CASSFGGNEQFF.

This clone was picked up one time. The genes are TRBV10-1 and TRBJ2-7; D unclear. Germline V lookup: CDR1 WNHNN, CDR2 SYGVQD (reference sequence). The CDR3 runs 13 residues. Trimming removed 6 bases from V and 3 bases from J, with 12 bases in between. DNA of the CDR3: TGCGCCAGCAGCCGGTCCCAAAACTACGAGCAGTACTTC. Residues: CASSRSQNYEQYF.

This clone was seen only a few times. The junction departs from the called germline gene at one end, perhaps through a read error. The V gene is TRBV28, the J gene TRBJ1-2; 7 bases align to TRBD1. Looked up from germline, CDR1 is MDHEN and CDR2 is SYDVKM. This CDR3 region has 11 residues. The CDR3 sequence is CASETRGMFIF. The CDR3 DNA follows: TGTGCCAGTGAGACCAGGGGGATGTTTATCTTC.

V usage is TRBV7-6 and J usage is TRBJ2-1, with 7 bases aligning to TRBD2. This CDR3 has 18 residues. V trimming: 3 bases; J trimming: 0 bases; junction bases outside the gene matches: 11. The germline CDR1 and CDR2 sequences are SGHVS and FNYEAQ. The CDR3 region is CASSLKAGRENSYNEQFF. In DNA form, the CDR3 reads TGTGCCAGCAGCTTGAAGGCGGGGCGGGAGAACTCCTACAATGAGCAGTTCTTC.

About this clone itself: This clone may be a read error of a much larger clone one base away. J is TRBJ2-1 and V is TRBV11-2, with TRBD2 identical over 12 bases. The trim removed 2 bases at V and 4 bases at J, leaving 0 bases unmatched. There are 15 residues in the CDR3. The germline CDR1 and CDR2 sequences are SGHAT and FQNNGV. In nucleotides, the CDR3 is TGTGCCAGCAGCTTAACTAGCGGGAGGTACAATGAGCAGTTCTTC. Translated, it gives CASSLTSGRYNEQFF.

This chain uses TRBV18 with TRBJ2-1; tentatively, D is TRBD2 (6 bases). CDR1 KGHSH and CDR2 LQKENI come from the germline V gene. The V end lost 1 base, the J end lost 9 bases, and 16 bases lay between the germline ends. CDR3 length equals 15 residues. The CDR3 protein is CASSPLGGRLGEQFF. Here the CDR3 DNA reads TGTGCCAGCTCACCACTGGGGGGACGGTTGGGTGAGCAGTTCTTC. Using reference TRBV18 and TRBJ2-1 for the parts outside the CDR3, the full variable domain is NAGVMQNPRHLVRRRGQEARLRCSPMKGHSHVYWYRQLPEEGLKFMVYLQKENIIDESGMPKERFSAEFPKEGPSILRIQQVVRGDSAAYFCASSPLGGRLGEQFFGPGTRLTVL.

V and J are TRBV7-9 and TRBJ2-1; 7 bases align to TRBD1. CDR1 and CDR2 from the germline V gene are SEHNR and FQNEAQ (reference sequence). With V trimmed by 5 bases and J by 9 bases, 10 bases remained unmatched. The CDR3 loop spans 14 amino acids. In DNA form, the CDR3 reads TGTGCCAGCAGCGTAAGGACAGGCGCCCCTGAGCAGTTCTTC. This sequence encodes CASSVRTGAPEQFF. Drawing the rest from reference TRBV7-9 and TRBJ2-1, the complete variable domain is DTGVSQNPRHKITKRGQNVTFRCDPISEHNRLYWYRQTLGQGPEFLTYFQNEAQLEKSRLLSDRFSAERPKGSFSTLEIQRTEQGDSAMYLCASSVRTGAPEQFFGPGTRLTVL.

CDR3 sequence reads: CALGTSGRNYEQYF. CDR3 DNA: TGTGCCTTAGGGACTAGCGGGAGGAACTACGAGCAGTACTTC. The gene calls are TRBV6-1 and TRBJ2-7, with 15 bases fitting TRBD2. The CDR3 length is 14 residues. CDR1 and CDR2 (germline): MNHNS, SASEGT. The J segment lost 3 bases and the V segment lost 11 bases, leaving 5 bases of the junction unmatched.

This clone was detected only once. The chain links TRBV11-3 to TRBJ2-7; D remains unclear. Deletions cut 1 base from V and 12 bases from J, with 16 bases between. The CDR3 spans 13 residues. Germline V gene sequence: CDR1 SGHNT, CDR2 YENEEA. CDR3 bases: TGTGCCAGCAGCTTAGGTCACTCGGCCTGGCGGTACTTC. It yields the protein CASSLGHSAWRYF.

This chain connects TRBV19 to TRBJ1-5; 7 bases are shared with TRBD1. The CDR3 contains 15 residues. Germline CDR1 is LNHDA and CDR2 is SQIVND (reference sequence). Trimming at V came to 3 bases and at J to 7 bases, leaving 9 bases not matched to a gene. DNA of the CDR3: TGTGCCAGTAGTATGGGGCGACAGGGTGGCCAGCCCCAGCATTTT. Amino acid sequence: CASSMGRQGGQPQHF.